One and the same sample provided the 19 T cell receptor beta chains below, sequenced in a study of blood T cell repertoires in COVID-19 (dated by TCRdb to the early 2020s). Library creation used the immunoSEQ multiplex PCR assay. TCRdb's version of the immuneACCESS table is confined to in-frame rearrangements and falls short of the full clone set. An unresolved V gene accounts for under half of the shortfall where checked; the remainder is of unknown origin. In all, the sample holds roughly 120,000 clones, and 70% to 90% of those were seen once. In total, the top ten clones hold approximately 8% of the sample. Sequenced input: peripheral blood. The receptors here all came from a man in his 70s who had recovered from COVID-19.

The rearrangement uses TRBV27 and TRBJ2-7; 7 nucleotides align to TRBD2. CDR1 and CDR2 (germline): MNHEY, SMNVEV (reference sequence). Unmatched junction bases numbered 9, after V lost 7 bases and J lost 0 bases. The CDR3 extends over 15 amino acids. The CDR3 DNA reads as TGTGCCAGCACAATAAATGGCGGGAGCTCCTACGAGCAGTACTTC. Protein product: CASTINGGSSYEQYF.

The chain recombines TRBV6-2 or TRBV6-3 with TRBJ2-1; 10 bases are shared with TRBD2. The CDR3 contains 14 residues. The V gene's germline CDR1 is MNHEY and CDR2 SVGEGT. V dropped 5 bases and J dropped 4; count of bases not matched to a gene: 2. The CDR3 protein is CASSRTSGYNEQFF. CDR3 bases: TGTGCCAGCAGTCGGACTAGCGGATACAATGAGCAGTTCTTC.

The chain couples TRBV6-5 to TRBJ1-1; 9 bases are shared with TRBD1. The V segment lost 5 bases and the J segment 8 bases; nucleotides outside the gene matches: 6. Germline loops: CDR1 MNHEY, CDR2 SVGAGI. The CDR3 has 13 residues. The CDR3 DNA follows: TGTGCCAGCAGTCTTAGACAGGGGGTGGAAGCTTTCTTT. Translating gives CASSLRQGVEAFF.

This clone was found a few times. V gene TRBV6-2 or TRBV6-3 combines with J gene TRBJ2-2; 11 bases are a match to TRBD2. Germline V CDR1 and CDR2: MNHEY, SVGEGT. The trim removed 6 bases at V and 2 bases at J, leaving 8 bases unmatched. This CDR3 spans 17 amino acids. The DNA for the CDR3 is TGTGCCAGCAGCTTCCGACTAGCGGGGCGCAACACCGGGGAGCTGTTTTTT. As protein: CASSFRLAGRNTGELFF.

The gene calls are TRBV9 and TRBJ1-1; 7 positions match TRBD1. Germline CDR1 SGDLS, CDR2 YYNGEE. V lost 3 bases and J lost 1; bases outside the gene matches: 3. The CDR3 has 14 amino acids. CDR3 DNA sequence: TGTGCCAGCAGCGCAACAGGGGCGAACACTGAAGCTTTCTTT. It codes for CASSATGANTEAFF.

This rearrangement joins TRBV4-1 to TRBJ2-3; 8 bases are shared with TRBD2. Looked up from germline, CDR1 is MGHRA and CDR2 is YSYEKL. V was pared by 0 bases and J by 2 bases, with 7 bases of the junction left unmatched. This CDR3 has 17 amino acids. The CDR3 loop is CASSQDRSGGYTDTQYF. Written as DNA, the CDR3 is TGCGCCAGCAGCCAAGATCGGAGCGGGGGCTACACAGATACGCAGTATTTT.

The CDR3 loop reads CASSLALGPQAQQFF. CDR3 DNA: TGTGCCAGCAGTCTCGCCCTGGGGCCCCAGGCGCAGCAGTTCTTC. The chain carries TRBV7-9 and TRBJ2-1; D possibly corresponds to TRBD1 (5 bases). The germline V gene encodes CDR1 SEHNR and CDR2 FQNEAQ (reference sequence). Trimming left V 6 bases short and J 11 bases short, with 23 bases between. CDR3 size: 15 residues.

This clone was counted once. Other nucleotide sequences in the sample specify the same CDR3. CDR3: CASSVGGQNYGYTF. CDR3 nucleotide sequence: TGTGCCAGCAGCGTAGGTGGTCAGAACTATGGCTACACCTTC. The chain links TRBV9 to TRBJ1-2, with no clear D. This CDR3 is 14 amino acids long. The V and J ends lost 0 bases and 2 bases respectively, with 8 bases between them. Per germline, CDR1 SGDLS and CDR2 YYNGEE.

This sequence joins TRBV24-1 and TRBJ1-2; tentative D call: TRBD1 (5 bases). V was clipped by 3 bases and J by 4 bases, with 8 bases between them. Per germline, CDR1 KGHDR and CDR2 SFDVKD. The CDR3 extends over 13 amino acids. CDR3 nucleotides: TGTGCCACCAGTGATCTTCAGGGCTATGGCTACACCTTC. Protein product: CATSDLQGYGYTF.

This clone was picked up one time. The V call is TRBV5-6, the J call TRBJ2-5; 7 bases align to TRBD2. The V gene end was trimmed by 3 bases and the J gene end by 6 bases; junction bases not matched to a gene: 5. This CDR3 has 13 amino acids. The germline gives CDR1 SGHDT, CDR2 YYEEEE. The CDR3, as DNA: TGTGCCAGCAGCTGGGGGGGACCCCAGACCCAGTACTTC. Its translation is CASSWGGPQTQYF.

This clone was detected once. J is TRBJ2-1 and V is TRBV6-5; 10 positions match TRBD2. Trimming removed 0 bases from V and 5 bases from J; junction bases left unmatched: 1. Germline values: CDR1 MNHEY, CDR2 SVGAGI. The CDR3 totals 15 residues. DNA of the CDR3: TGTGCCAGCAGTTACTCTAGCGGGGGGAACAATGAGCAGTTCTTC. It encodes CASSYSSGGNNEQFF.

V is TRBV5-4 and J is TRBJ1-6; D not certain. The germline V gene encodes CDR1 SGHNT and CDR2 YYREEE (reference sequence). Trimming removed 0 bases from V and 5 bases from J, with 6 bases in between. The CDR3 consists of 14 residues. The CDR3 DNA sequence: TGTGCCAGCAGCTTGGCCCCGGATAATTCACCCCTCCACTTT. It encodes CASSLAPDNSPLHF. Based on the CDR3 plus reference TRBV5-4 and TRBJ1-6, the full variable domain is ETGVTQSPTHLIKTRGQQVTLRCSSQSGHNTVSWYQQALGQGPQFIFQYYREEENGRGNFPPRFSGLQFPNYSSELNVNALELDDSALYLCASSLAPDNSPLHFGNGTRLTVT.

This clone was detected only a few times. The rearrangement links TRBV5-1 to TRBJ1-1; 9 bases map to TRBD1. The germline CDR1 and CDR2 sequences are SGHRS and YFSETQ. V lost 3 bases and J lost 5; bases outside the gene matches: 11. This CDR3 comprises 16 residues. The CDR3 sequence: CASSSPDRGRATEAFF. The DNA for the CDR3 is TGCGCCAGCAGCTCCCCGGACAGGGGTAGAGCGACTGAAGCTTTCTTT. Looking up the rest from reference TRBV5-1 and TRBJ1-1 gives the full variable domain: KAGVTQTPRYLIKTRGQQVTLSCSPISGHRSVSWYQQTPGQGLQFLFEYFSETQRNKGNFPGRFSGRQFSNSRSEMNVSTLELGDSALYLCASSSPDRGRATEAFFGQGTRLTVV.

This chain links TRBV28 with TRBJ2-4; maybe TRBD1 (5 bases). The CDR3 runs to 17 residues. The V end was cut by 3 bases, the J end by 0 bases, with 15 bases between. Germline lookup yields CDR1 MDHEN and CDR2 SYDVKM. This chain's CDR3 is CASSFNRTPKAKNIQYF. The DNA for the CDR3 is TGTGCCAGCAGTTTTAATCGGACACCGAAAGCCAAAAACATTCAGTACTTC. Full variable domain (missing parts from reference TRBV28 and TRBJ2-4): DVKVTQSSRYLVKRTGEKVFLECVQDMDHENMFWYRQDPGLGLRLIYFSYDVKMKEKGDIPEGYSVSREKKERFSLILESASTNQTSMYLCASSFNRTPKAKNIQYFGAGTRLSVL.

The rearrangement uses TRBV4-1 and TRBJ1-5; 10 nucleotides agree with TRBD1. Unmatched junction bases numbered 12, after V lost 3 bases and J lost 7 bases. The CDR3 spans 17 residues. Germline values: CDR1 MGHRA, CDR2 YSYEKL. In DNA, the CDR3 is TGCGCCAGCAGCCATTTAACTGACAGGGGGCGAGGGCAGCCCCAGCATTTT. Amino acids: CASSHLTDRGRGQPQHF.

The CDR3 spells CASSPTGRVGDTQYF. In DNA, the CDR3 is TGTGCCAGCAGCCCGACGGGCAGGGTGGGAGATACGCAGTATTTT. The rearrangement joins TRBV5-4 to TRBJ2-3, with a weak D call TRBD1 (5 bases). This CDR3 spans 15 amino acids. Per the germline V gene, CDR1 is SGHNT and CDR2 is YYREEE (reference sequence). V dropped 4 bases and J dropped 5 bases, with 17 bases sitting between them.

This clone was seen a handful of times. The chain employs TRBV5-6 and TRBJ1-5; 12 bases are shared with TRBD1. This CDR3 comprises 16 residues. Germline V gives CDR1 SGHDT, CDR2 YYEEEE. With V trimmed by 1 base and J by 4 bases, 3 bases remained unmatched. The CDR3: CASSLLGQGANQPQHF. Here the CDR3 DNA reads TGTGCCAGCAGCTTGCTGGGACAGGGGGCTAATCAGCCCCAGCATTTT. The full variable domain, rest sourced from reference TRBV5-6 and TRBJ1-5, is DAGVTQSPTHLIKTRGQQVTLRCSPKSGHDTVSWYQQALGQGPQFIFQYYEEEERQRGNFPDRFSGHQFPNYSSELNVNALLLGDSALYLCASSLLGQGANQPQHFGDGTRLSIL.

The chain carries TRBV11-2 and TRBJ1-1, with a tentative D call TRBD1 (5 bases). V was clipped by 2 bases and J by 5 bases, with 12 bases between them. This CDR3 comprises 14 residues. The germline gives CDR1 SGHAT, CDR2 FQNNGV. The CDR3 nucleotides are TGTGCCAGCAGCTTAAACCAGGGTGGTACTGAAGCTTTCTTT. Protein: CASSLNQGGTEAFF. The full variable domain, its missing parts supplied by reference TRBV11-2 and TRBJ1-1, is EAGVAQSPRYKIIEKRQSVAFWCNPISGHATLYWYQQILGQGPKLLIQFQNNGVVDDSQLPKDRFSAERLKGVDSTLKIQPAKLEDSAVYLCASSLNQGGTEAFFGQGTRLTVV.

V and J are TRBV25-1 and TRBJ2-2, with TRBD1 as a possible D gene (6 bases). Germline values: CDR1 MGHDK, CDR2 SYGVNS. Trimming pared 0 bases from V and 3 bases from J, leaving 11 bases between. CDR3 size: 16 residues. CDR3 amino acids: CASSEYYTGYTGELFF. CDR3 nucleotides: TGTGCCAGCAGTGAATATTACACAGGGTACACCGGGGAGCTGTTTTTT. The entire variable domain, with the rest obtained from reference TRBV25-1 and TRBJ2-2, is as follows: EADIYQTPRYLVIGTGKKITLECSQTMGHDKMYWYQQDPGMELHLIHYSYGVNSTEKGDLSSESTVSRIRTEHFPLTLESARPSHTSQYLCASSEYYTGYTGELFFGEGSRLTVL.